This is a list of T cell receptor beta chains from one sample in a study of T cell responses to AZD1222 COVID-19 vaccine. TCRdb's table, derived via immunoSEQ multiplex PCR, lists solely in-frame clones and lacks some. This sample has 180,000 or so clones; more than 70% occur once, and the top ten carry 26%. The input for sequencing was peripheral blood, taken 28 days after the second AZD1222 dose. The receptors come from an adult who received the AZD1222 COVID-19 vaccine. Both conserved end residues are part of each CDR3. D genes are given only for firm matches. Rows may omit the clone size; those that give it use once, few, many or a size class.

>-|-|TRBV7-2|TRBJ2-7
CASSLLRGVGEQYF
TGTGCCAGCAGCTTGTTACGAGGGGTCGGAGAGCAGTACTTC
>TRBD2|-|TRBV6-6|TRBJ2-3
CASSPPRGGFSTDTQYF
TGTGCCAGCAGTCCGCCTAGGGGAGGGTTTAGCACAGATACGCAGTATTTT
>TRBD1|-|TRBV24-1|TRBJ2-1
CATSDSGTGTGQAGEQFF
TGTGCCACCAGTGATTCCGGGACAGGGACGGGACAGGCGGGTGAGCAGTTCTTC
>-|-|TRBV5-4|TRBJ1-5
CASSAAGVDQPQHF
TGTGCCAGCAGCGCTGCGGGAGTGGATCAGCCCCAGCATTTT
>TRBD1|-|TRBV2|TRBJ1-4
CASNRDRNEKLFF
TGTGCCAGCAATCGGGACAGGAATGAAAAACTGTTTTTT
>-|-|TRBV7-2|TRBJ2-3
CASSLVASNTDTQYF
TGTGCCAGCAGCTTAGTAGCCTCAAACACAGATACGCAGTATTTT
>TRBD1|-|TRBV28|TRBJ2-7
CASSMMRQGIGEQYF
TGTGCCAGCAGCATGATGCGACAGGGGATAGGCGAGCAGTACTTC
>-|-|TRBV19|TRBJ2-7
CASSSRTNSYEQYF
TGTGCCAGTAGTTCCAGAACAAACTCCTACGAGCAGTACTTC
>-|-|TRBV5-5|TRBJ2-7
CASSLDEVRSSYEQYF
TGTGCCAGCAGCTTGGATGAGGTCAGGAGCTCCTACGAGCAGTACTTC
>-|-|TRBV4-3|TRBJ2-7
CASSQEGGIKTYEQYF
TGCGCCAGCAGCCAAGAAGGAGGTATCAAAACCTACGAGCAGTACTTC
>-|-|TRBV11-3|TRBJ2-5
CASSLGSGGETQYF
TGTGCCAGCAGCTTAGGCTCTGGAGGAGAGACCCAGTACTTC
>TRBD1|-|TRBV4-3|TRBJ2-7
CASSQDKGQYYEQYF
TGCGCCAGCAGCCAAGATAAGGGACAGTACTACGAGCAGTACTTC
>-|-|TRBV6-2/TRBV6-3|TRBJ2-5
CASSYGGTAQETQYF
TGTGCCAGCAGTTACGGCGGGACCGCCCAAGAGACCCAGTACTTC
>-|-|TRBV7-9|TRBJ2-1
CASSPPRGTSNEQFF
TGTGCCAGCAGCCCACCCCGGGGTACTAGTAATGAGCAGTTCTTC
>-|-|TRBV29-1|TRBJ1-1
CSVTPGNTEAFF
TGCAGCGTAACACCGGGGAACACTGAAGCTTTCTTT
>TRBD1|-|TRBV20-1|TRBJ2-7
CSASHPTGRAEQYF
TGCAGTGCTAGTCATCCGACAGGGCGGGCCGAGCAGTACTTC
>-|-|TRBV6-5|TRBJ1-1
CASREGGARTEAFF
TGTGCCAGCAGGGAGGGGGGGGCGCGGACTGAAGCTTTCTTT
>-|-|TRBV7-8|TRBJ1-5
CASSFSRNSNQPQHF
TGTGCCAGCAGCTTCTCCAGAAATAGCAATCAGCCCCAGCATTTT
>-|-|TRBV6-5|TRBJ2-2
CASGPAGPNTGELFF
TGTGCCAGCGGGCCGGCAGGGCCAAACACCGGGGAGCTGTTTTTT
>TRBD2|-|TRBV7-3|TRBJ2-1
CASSLDASGAYNEQFF
TGTGCCAGCAGCTTAGATGCTAGCGGAGCCTACAATGAGCAGTTCTTC
>TRBD2|-|TRBV18|TRBJ2-7
CASSPPSGVGEQYF
TGTGCCAGCTCACCCCCTAGCGGGGTAGGTGAGCAGTACTTC
>-|-|TRBV7-2|TRBJ2-1
CASSLDLSSYNEQFF
TGTGCCAGCAGCCTGGACCTTAGCTCCTACAATGAGCAGTTCTTC
>TRBD1|-|TRBV7-2|TRBJ1-2
CASSPRQGDYGYTF
TGTGCCAGCAGCCCCCGACAGGGGGACTATGGCTACACCTTC
>TRBD2|-|TRBV7-3|TRBJ2-3
CASKTSGREDTQYF
TGTGCCAGCAAGACTAGCGGGAGGGAGGATACGCAGTATTTT
>-|-|TRBV10-2|TRBJ2-6
CASSGGQLSGANVLTF
TGCGCCAGCAGTGGAGGCCAACTCTCTGGGGCCAACGTCCTGACTTTC
>TRBD1|-|TRBV7-9|TRBJ2-7
CASSRGYRGEDEQYF
TGTGCCAGCAGCCGTGGCTACAGGGGGGAGGACGAGCAGTACTTC
>-|-|TRBV2|TRBJ1-5
CASNQGIDNQPQHF
TGTGCCAGCAATCAGGGTATTGACAATCAGCCCCAGCATTTT
>-|-|TRBV28|TRBJ2-2
CASSLGNTGELFF
TGTGCCAGCAGTTTGGGGAACACCGGGGAGCTGTTTTTT
>TRBD2|-|TRBV5-4|TRBJ2-3
CASSLRLAGYTDTQYF
TGTGCCAGCAGCTTGCGCCTAGCGGGATACACAGATACGCAGTATTTT
>TRBD1|once|TRBV7-2|TRBJ2-3
CASSSDRASDTQYF
TGTGCCAGCAGCTCGGACAGGGCTTCAGATACGCAGTATTTT
>-|-|TRBV27|TRBJ1-6
CASSNYNSPLHF
TGTGCCAGCAGTAACTATAATTCACCCCTCCACTTT
>-|once|TRBV16|TRBJ2-7
CASSQSYRGGNEQYF
TGTGCCAGCAGCCAATCCTACAGGGGGGGAAACGAGCAGTACTTC
>-|-|TRBV2|TRBJ2-7
CASSEAEQYF
TGTGCCAGCAGTGAAGCGGAGCAGTACTTC
>-|-|TRBV27|TRBJ1-1
CGGYTEAFF
TGTGGGGGCTACACTGAAGCTTTCTTT
>-|-|TRBV18|TRBJ1-5
CASSPTPEGSNQPQHF
TGTGCCAGCTCACCAACCCCAGAGGGGAGCAATCAGCCCCAGCATTTT
>-|-|TRBV19|TRBJ1-5
CASSLRSLQTPSNQPQHF
TGTGCCAGTAGTCTCAGGAGCCTCCAAACCCCTAGCAATCAGCCCCAGCATTTT
>TRBD2|-|TRBV9|TRBJ2-3
CAGSDRLAGEIYTQYF
TGTGCCGGCAGCGACCGACTAGCGGGAGAAATCTATACGCAGTATTTT
>-|-|TRBV28|TRBJ2-7
CASLLQGGYEQYF
TGTGCCAGCCTCCTACAGGGAGGCTACGAGCAGTACTTC
>TRBD1|-|TRBV24-1|TRBJ2-5
CATSDRQGAGETQYF
TGTGCCACCAGTGACCGACAGGGGGCCGGGGAGACCCAGTACTTC
>TRBD2|once|TRBV2|TRBJ2-7
CASSARSGGPGEQYF
TGTGCCAGCAGCGCCAGGTCGGGGGGACCAGGTGAGCAGTACTTC
>TRBD1|-|TRBV19|TRBJ2-5
CASSIRGRTGGETQYF
TGTGCCAGTAGTATAAGAGGCAGGACAGGGGGAGAGACCCAGTACTTC
>-|-|TRBV5-1|TRBJ1-3
CASSGGGHNGNTIYF
TGCGCCAGCAGCGGAGGGGGGCATAATGGAAACACCATATATTTT
>TRBD1|once|TRBV28|TRBJ1-4
CASSSGQGDEKLFF
TGTGCCAGCAGTTCTGGACAGGGAGACGAAAAACTGTTTTTT
>-|once|TRBV27|TRBJ2-1
CASSLGGRDGQVKQFF
TGTGCCAGCAGTTTAGGGGGCAGGGACGGTCAAGTGAAGCAGTTCTTC
>TRBD2|-|TRBV19|TRBJ2-1
CASTTGTSGRGEQFF
TGTGCCAGTACCACCGGGACTAGCGGGAGAGGTGAGCAGTTCTTC
>-|-|TRBV19|TRBJ2-2
CASRTGTGELFF
TGTGCCAGTCGAACGGGCACCGGGGAGCTGTTTTTT
>-|-|TRBV7-2|TRBJ2-7
CASSSRYNSYEQYF
TGTGCCAGCAGCTCCCGATACAACTCCTACGAGCAGTACTTC
>TRBD2|-|TRBV5-4|TRBJ2-7
CASSLSSGRAYEQYF
TGTGCCAGCAGCCTATCTAGCGGGAGGGCCTACGAGCAGTACTTC
>-|-|TRBV18|TRBJ2-7
CASSPAGAGRVYEQYF
TGTGCCAGCTCACCCGCAGGGGCAGGACGAGTTTACGAGCAGTACTTC